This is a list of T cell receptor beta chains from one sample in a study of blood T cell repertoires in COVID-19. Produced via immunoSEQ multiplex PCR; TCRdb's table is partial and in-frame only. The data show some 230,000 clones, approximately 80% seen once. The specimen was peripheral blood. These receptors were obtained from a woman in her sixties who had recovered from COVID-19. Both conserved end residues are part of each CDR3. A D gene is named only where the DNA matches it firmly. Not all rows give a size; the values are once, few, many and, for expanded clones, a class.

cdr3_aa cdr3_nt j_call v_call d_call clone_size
CASSVEPAGGLGDTQYF TGTGCCAGCAGCGTAGAGCCAGCGGGGGGGCTGGGGGATACGCAGTATTTT TRBJ2-3 TRBV9 TRBD2 NA
CASSSSGGRRYTQYF TGTGCCAGCAGTTCAAGCGGGGGCCGTAGGTATACGCAGTATTTT TRBJ2-3 TRBV6-2/TRBV6-3 TRBD2 few
CASSASGQSNSPLHF TGTGCCAGCTCAGCCTCGGGACAGAGTAATTCACCCCTCCACTTT TRBJ1-6 TRBV18 TRBD1 NA
CASSRIGQGALYYGYTF TGTGCCAGCAGCCGAATCGGACAGGGGGCGCTTTACTATGGCTACACCTTC TRBJ1-2 TRBV14 TRBD1 NA
CASSDGTGVGYTF TGTGCCAGCAGCGACGGGACAGGAGTTGGCTACACCTTC TRBJ1-2 TRBV11-3 TRBD1 NA
CASSGQSSYEQYF TGTGCCAGCTCAGGACAGTCCTCCTACGAGCAGTACTTC TRBJ2-7 TRBV18 NA few
CASSPSGFQETQYF TGTGCCAGCAGCCCGAGCGGCTTTCAAGAGACCCAGTACTTC TRBJ2-5 TRBV9 NA NA
CASSVGGAMYEQYF TGTGCCAGCAGCGTAGGCGGGGCAATGTACGAGCAGTACTTC TRBJ2-7 TRBV9 NA NA
CASSDPAGGDEQFF TGTGCCAGCAGTGATCCGGCCGGGGGGGATGAGCAGTTCTTC TRBJ2-1 TRBV2 TRBD2 NA
CASSQQLSNTEAFF TGTGCCAGCAGCCAACAGTTATCCAACACTGAAGCTTTCTTT TRBJ1-1 TRBV14 NA NA
CASSQAPAGVFNEQFF TGTGCCAGCAGCCAAGCCCCAGCGGGGGTTTTTAATGAGCAGTTCTTC TRBJ2-1 TRBV3-1/TRBV3-2 TRBD2 NA
CASSANRGLGDTQYF TGCGCCAGCAGTGCTAACAGGGGGCTTGGAGATACGCAGTATTTT TRBJ2-3 TRBV10-2 TRBD1 NA
CASSPTSGGPAYNEQFF TGTGCCAGCTCACCGACTAGCGGGGGGCCGGCCTACAATGAGCAGTTCTTC TRBJ2-1 TRBV18 TRBD2 NA
CASSPLASPRVYGYTF TGTGCCAGCTCACCACTGGCCAGCCCCCGGGTCTATGGCTACACCTTC TRBJ1-2 TRBV18 NA NA
CASSFSESRSPLHF TGTGCCAGCAGTTTCTCCGAGTCACGGTCACCCCTCCACTTT TRBJ1-6 TRBV27 NA NA
CATSRAPRETQYF TGTGCCACCAGCAGAGCCCCGCGAGAGACCCAGTACTTC TRBJ2-5 TRBV15 NA NA
CASSLNRGETQYF TGTGCCAGCAGCTTAAACAGGGGAGAGACCCAGTACTTC TRBJ2-5 TRBV7-3 TRBD1 NA
CASSYAGGTEAFF TGTGCCAGCAGTTACGCCGGGGGTACTGAAGCTTTCTTT TRBJ1-1 TRBV6-2/TRBV6-3 NA NA
CASSQDGFTVSNYGYTF TGTGCCAGCAGCCAAGATGGCTTCACAGTTTCCAACTATGGCTACACCTTC TRBJ1-2 TRBV3-1/TRBV3-2 NA NA
CASSPTGGGLNYGYTF TGTGCCAGCAGTCCGACTGGGGGGGGACTTAACTATGGCTACACCTTC TRBJ1-2 TRBV27 NA once
CASSSPQGSGANVLTF TGTGCCAGCAGCTCTCCACAGGGCTCTGGGGCCAACGTCCTGACTTTC TRBJ2-6 TRBV7-9 NA NA
CAWSVGAGWLQETQYF TGTGCCTGGAGTGTAGGAGCGGGGTGGCTACAAGAGACCCAGTACTTC TRBJ2-5 TRBV30 TRBD2 NA
CASSEALGAVTEAFF TGTGCCAGCAGTGAAGCGCTTGGGGCCGTCACTGAAGCTTTCTTT TRBJ1-1 TRBV2 NA once
CASSAEGSGANVLTF TGTGCCAGCAGCGCAGAGGGATCTGGGGCCAACGTCCTGACTTTC TRBJ2-6 TRBV3-1/TRBV3-2 NA NA
CASSSPGLAGSSYNEQFF TGTGCCAGCAGCTCGCCGGGACTAGCGGGTAGCTCCTACAATGAGCAGTTCTTC TRBJ2-1 TRBV7-2 TRBD2 NA
CASSRRQGTMNTEAFF TGTGCCAGCTCACGGCGACAGGGGACCATGAACACTGAAGCTTTCTTT TRBJ1-1 TRBV18 TRBD1 NA
CASSQDGWNQPQHF TGTGCCAGCAGCCAAGATGGCTGGAATCAGCCCCAGCATTTT TRBJ1-5 TRBV3-1/TRBV3-2 NA once
CASSFSQASYEQYF TGTGCCAGCAGCTTTTCACAGGCTTCCTACGAGCAGTACTTC TRBJ2-7 TRBV27 NA NA
CASIFSGNTIYF TGTGCCTCCATTTTCTCTGGAAACACCATATATTTT TRBJ1-3 TRBV30 NA few
CASSLDSSYQPQHF TGTGCCAGCAGCTTAGACAGTTCCTATCAGCCCCAGCATTTT TRBJ1-5 TRBV7-2 NA NA
CASRDRGKGFDNSPLHF TGTGCCAGTAGGGACAGGGGAAAAGGTTTCGATAATTCACCCCTCCACTTT TRBJ1-6 TRBV19 TRBD1 many
CASSFSSRSGNTIYF TGTGCCAGCAGCTTCTCCTCCAGATCTGGAAACACCATATATTTT TRBJ1-3 TRBV7-8 NA NA
CASSTLRTDYGYTF TGTGCCAGCAGTACCTTGCGGACAGACTATGGCTACACCTTC TRBJ1-2 TRBV7-9 NA NA
CASSPTGIEKLFF TGTGCCAGCTCACCGACAGGGATTGAAAAACTGTTTTTT TRBJ1-4 TRBV18 TRBD1 NA
CASSSLRTGTEAFF TGTGCCAGCAGCTCGCTAAGGACAGGGACTGAAGCTTTCTTT TRBJ1-1 TRBV5-4 TRBD1 NA
CASSQEGARRAEAFF TGTGCCAGCAGCCAAGAAGGGGCACGGAGGGCTGAAGCTTTCTTT TRBJ1-1 TRBV3-1/TRBV3-2 NA NA
CASSTLWDRSNQPQHF TGTGCCAGCAGTACGCTTTGGGACAGGTCAAATCAGCCCCAGCATTTT TRBJ1-5 TRBV2 TRBD1 NA
CASSRQGLGQPQHF TGTGCCAGCAGCCGCCAGGGCTTGGGTCAGCCCCAGCATTTT TRBJ1-5 TRBV6-2/TRBV6-3 NA NA
CASSRIYEQYF TGTGCCAGCAGCCGTATCTACGAGCAGTACTTC TRBJ2-7 TRBV3-1/TRBV3-2 NA NA
CASSSLGLAGESSYNEQFF TGTGCCAGCAGTTCCTTGGGACTAGCGGGGGAAAGCTCCTACAATGAGCAGTTCTTC TRBJ2-1 TRBV7-9 TRBD2 NA